This TCR beta chain was obtained from a study of T-cell reconstitution after alpha-beta-depleted transplantation in children. V lost 3 bases, J lost 3 bases, and 10 bases stayed unmatched. The germline gives CDR1 LGHNA, CDR2 YSLEER. The CDR3 covers 17 residues. This clonotype appeared a few times. The antigen remains undetermined. Unique molecular identifiers featured in how the TCRbeta library was prepared. TCRdb redid the calling of the PCR reads with MiXCR, one entry per CDR3 protein. Among approximately 150,000 distinct CDR3 sequences, roughly 8.8% were seen once, and the ten largest hold about a sixth. Study-level findings and limits: By one year post-transplant, T-cell counts and diversity largely arose from T cells that were newly produced. Two months or so post-transplant, alpha-beta T cells reportedly derived from several hundred expanded graft clones. High day-60 TCRbeta diversity in some patients came from surviving recipient T cells and thymic progenitors.

This TCR derives from a female patient under 10 years old who had a stem cell transplant for congenital amegakaryocytic thrombocytopenia, so the T cells may come from the graft donor. The V call is TRBV4-3, the J call TRBJ2-7; 11 nucleotides agree with TRBD1. Specimen: PBMCs, mostly from graft donor cells, collected 180 days after TCRalphabeta/CD19-depleted stem cell transplant. Here the CDR3 DNA reads TGCGCCAGCAGCCAGGACTACCGGGACAGGGGGTTCTACGAGCAGTACTTC. It codes for CASSQDYRDRGFYEQYF.